One T cell receptor (beta chain) is described in this entry. Its antigen is still unknown. TCR alpha and TCR beta cDNA libraries with sample barcodes and UMIs came from 5'RACE using constant-segment primers. Using its own MiXCR run on the 5' RACE reads, TCRdb lists one record per CDR3 protein. The sample yields 210,000 or so distinct CDR3 sequences, roughly 30% seen once. The sample belongs to a study of T-cell memory formation after mild COVID-19. V was shortened by 6 bases and J by 10 bases, with 12 bases between the two germline ends. The germline CDR1 and CDR2 sequences are MNHEY and SVGEGT. CDR3 size: 11 residues. Findings of the study overall: That cross-reactive memory joined was suggested by some responding clones appearing in pre-infection memory. SARS-CoV-2 specificity of second-wave clones peaking day 37 was unconfirmed. For contracting clones, CD4+ ones sat mainly in CM and EM, CD8+ in EMRA.

The chain links TRBV6-2 or TRBV6-3 to TRBJ1-1; tentatively, D is TRBD1 (6 bases). The source is an adult woman who had mild COVID-19 (a few samples of this study predate the infection). Cell type and time point are not known. The sequencing input was PBMCs or a T cell subset sorted from them (not recorded which). This CDR3 is CASRLGQGAFF. As DNA, the CDR3 is TGTGCCAGCAGATTGGGACAAGGAGCTTTCTTT.